These 9 T cell receptor beta chains share one sample of origin, sequenced in a study of molecular identifiers for immune sequencing clone quantification. MiXCR, run by TCRdb on the PCR reads, gives a single entry per CDR3 protein. The sample has about 640,000 distinct CDR3 sequences; just under 20% are singletons. The sequenced sample was naive CD8+ T cells from blood, with Jurkat cell RNA spiked in. The sample's subset: FACS-sorted CD8+CD4-CCR7+CD45RA+ naive T cells. Source of these receptors: a human donor in good health. Some libraries in this study had Jurkat cell RNA spiked in.

This clonotype occurred a few times. This chain connects TRBV7-9 to TRBJ2-7, with D perhaps matching TRBD2 (7 bases). The CDR3 is made up of 17 amino acids. V dropped 4 bases and J dropped 0 bases, with 19 bases sitting between them. CDR1 and CDR2 from the germline V gene are SEHNR and FQNEAQ (reference sequence). CDR3 sequence: CASSSWGGSYSSYEQYF. The DNA of the CDR3 is TGTGCCAGCAGCTCCTGGGGGGGCAGTTATAGCTCCTACGAGCAGTACTTC.

The rearrangement uses TRBV2 and TRBJ2-2; 10 positions match TRBD2. Germline V gene sequence: CDR1 SNHLY, CDR2 FYNNEI. Trimming removed 8 bases from V and 4 bases from J; junction bases left unmatched: 19. CDR3 length: 19 amino acids. DNA for the CDR3: TGTGCCAGCGTCCTAACTCGGCTAGCGGGAGAAAGTCGCACCGGGGAGCTGTTTTTT. Its translation is CASVLTRLAGESRTGELFF.

V and J are TRBV30 and TRBJ1-2; no definite D call. Germline lookup yields CDR1 GTSNPN and CDR2 SVGIG (reference sequence). Trimming took off 5 bases at V and 4 bases at J, with 11 bases between the two ends. The CDR3 covers 12 residues. The CDR3 region is CAWEELGYGYTF. The CDR3 DNA reads as TGTGCCTGGGAGGAGCTAGGCTATGGCTACACCTTC. Together with reference TRBV30 and TRBJ1-2, the CDR3 gives the full variable domain: SQTIHQWPATLVQPVGSPLSLECTVEGTSNPNLYWYRQAAGRGLQLLFYSVGIGQISSEVPQNLSASRPQDRQFILSSKKLLLSDSGFYLCAWEELGYGYTFGSGTRLTVV.

In regard to this clonotype: A read error may be the cause here, since a much bigger clone is one base away. This chain's CDR3 is CSARSTEALF. CDR3 in DNA: TGCAGTGCTAGGTCCACTGAAGCTCTCTTT. This chain links TRBV20-1 with TRBJ1-1, with D uncertain. The germline V gene encodes CDR1 DFQATT and CDR2 SNEGSKA (reference sequence). This CDR3 has 10 amino acids.

Ten or more counts support this clonotype. The chain couples TRBV27 to TRBJ2-7; 8 nucleotides match TRBD1. V lost 3 bases, J lost 0 bases, and 7 bases stayed unmatched. This CDR3 comprises 16 residues. Germline V gene sequence: CDR1 MNHEY, CDR2 SMNVEV (reference sequence). CDR3 bases: TGTGCCAGCAGTTTGAGGCAGGGGGCGAGCTCCTACGAGCAGTACTTC. Amino acids: CASSLRQGASSYEQYF.

At least ten counts were recorded for this clonotype. The chain links TRBV6-5 to TRBJ2-7; 9 bases map to TRBD1. CDR1 and CDR2 from the germline V gene are MNHEY and SVGAGI. V lost 0 bases, J lost 1 base, and 10 bases stayed unmatched. The CDR3 spans 18 residues. The CDR3 sequence is CASSYSGGLGTGSYEQYF. CDR3 sequence (DNA): TGTGCCAGCAGTTACTCGGGAGGGCTTGGGACAGGGTCCTACGAGCAGTACTTC.

This clonotype was observed at least ten times. V and J are TRBV6-1 and TRBJ1-5; D gene unclear. V lost 2 bases and J 6 bases, leaving 20 bases between the germline ends. The CDR3 totals 17 residues. CDR1 MNHNS and CDR2 SASEGT come from the germline V gene. CDR3: CASSESVGLGSGQPQHF. CDR3 nucleotides: TGTGCCAGCAGTGAATCAGTGGGCTTAGGGTCGGGTCAGCCCCAGCATTTT.

Concerning this clonotype: As the CDR3 is not closed by the conserved phenylalanine or tryptophan, this likely results from a read error. The chain has TRBV7-2 and TRBJ1-1, with 8 positions matching TRBD1. With V trimmed by 4 bases and J by 4 bases, 5 bases remained unmatched. The CDR3 contains 14 residues. CDR1 is SGHTA, CDR2 FQGNSA, per germline. As DNA, the CDR3 is TGTGCCAGCAGCTCCGGACAGGGATGCACTGAAGCTTTCCTT. Translating gives CASSSGQGCTEAFL.

This clonotype was seen repeatedly, ten times or more. V gene TRBV29-1 combines with J gene TRBJ2-2; D is uncertain. The CDR3 extends over 13 amino acids. Trimming cost V 2 bases and J 3 bases, with 7 bases left between them. Germline V gives CDR1 SQVTM, CDR2 ANQGSEA. CDR3 sequence reads: CSVESGYTGELFF. CDR3 coding DNA: TGCAGCGTTGAATCTGGGTACACCGGGGAGCTGTTTTTT.